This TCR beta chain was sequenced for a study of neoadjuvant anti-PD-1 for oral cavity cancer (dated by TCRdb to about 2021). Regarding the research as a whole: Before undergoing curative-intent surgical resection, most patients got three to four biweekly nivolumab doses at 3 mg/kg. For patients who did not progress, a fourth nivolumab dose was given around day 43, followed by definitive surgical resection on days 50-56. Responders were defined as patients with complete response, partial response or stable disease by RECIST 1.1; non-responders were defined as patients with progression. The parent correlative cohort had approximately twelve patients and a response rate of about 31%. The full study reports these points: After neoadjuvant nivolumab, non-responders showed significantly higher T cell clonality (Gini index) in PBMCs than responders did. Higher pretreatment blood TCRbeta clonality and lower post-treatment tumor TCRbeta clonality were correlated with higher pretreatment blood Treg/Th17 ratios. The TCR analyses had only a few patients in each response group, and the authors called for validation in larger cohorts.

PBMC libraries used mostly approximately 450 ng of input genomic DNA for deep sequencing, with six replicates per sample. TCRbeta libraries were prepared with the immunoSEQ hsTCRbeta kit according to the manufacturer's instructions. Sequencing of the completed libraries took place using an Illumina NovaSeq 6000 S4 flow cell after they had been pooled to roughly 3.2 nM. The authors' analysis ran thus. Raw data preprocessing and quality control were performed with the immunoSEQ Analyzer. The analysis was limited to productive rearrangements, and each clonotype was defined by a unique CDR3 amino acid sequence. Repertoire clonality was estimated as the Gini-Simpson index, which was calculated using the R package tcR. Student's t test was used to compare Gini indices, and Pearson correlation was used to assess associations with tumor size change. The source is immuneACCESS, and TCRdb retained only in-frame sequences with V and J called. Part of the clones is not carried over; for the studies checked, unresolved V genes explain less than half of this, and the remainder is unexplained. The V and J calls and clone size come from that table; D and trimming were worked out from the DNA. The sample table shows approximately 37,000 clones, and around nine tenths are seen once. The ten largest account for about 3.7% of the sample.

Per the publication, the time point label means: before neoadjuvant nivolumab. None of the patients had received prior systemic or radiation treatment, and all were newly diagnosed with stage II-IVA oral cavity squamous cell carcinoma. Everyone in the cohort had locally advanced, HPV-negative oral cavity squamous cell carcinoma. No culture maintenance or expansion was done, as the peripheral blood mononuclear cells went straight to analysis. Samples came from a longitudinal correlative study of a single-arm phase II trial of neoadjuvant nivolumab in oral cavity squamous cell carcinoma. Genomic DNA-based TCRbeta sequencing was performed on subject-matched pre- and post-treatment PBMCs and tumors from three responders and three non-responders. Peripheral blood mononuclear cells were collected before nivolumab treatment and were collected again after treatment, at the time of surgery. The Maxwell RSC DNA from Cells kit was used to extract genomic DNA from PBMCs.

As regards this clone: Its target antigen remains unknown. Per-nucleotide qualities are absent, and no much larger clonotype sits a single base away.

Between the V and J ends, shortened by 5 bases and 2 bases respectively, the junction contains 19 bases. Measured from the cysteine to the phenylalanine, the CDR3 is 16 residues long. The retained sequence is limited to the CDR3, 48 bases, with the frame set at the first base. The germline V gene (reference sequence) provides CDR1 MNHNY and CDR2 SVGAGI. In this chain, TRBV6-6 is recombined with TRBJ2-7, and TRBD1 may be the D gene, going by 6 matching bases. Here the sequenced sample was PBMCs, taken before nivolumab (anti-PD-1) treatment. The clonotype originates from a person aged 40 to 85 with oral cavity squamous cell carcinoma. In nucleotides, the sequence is TGTGCCAGCAGTCAAGGGGGTAACCTCCTAACCTACGAGCAGTACTTC. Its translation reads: CASSQGGNLLTYEQYF.